This T cell receptor (beta chain) stems from a study of human CD8 memory T cell subsets (dated by TCRdb to between 2020 and 2021). For the study in its entirety: To assess how stem-like (TSTEM), progenitor exhausted-like (TPEX) and effector memory CD8+ T cell subsets are clonally related, the TCRbeta repertoires of these three subsets were compared. TCRbeta repertoires were obtained from TSTEM, TPEX and effector memory subsets contributed by each of about six donors.

As for this clonotype: What antigen it recognizes has not been identified.

Its CDR3 holds 15 amino acids, cysteine through phenylalanine. The protein alone is recorded here. The germline V gene encodes CDR1 SGDLS and CDR2 YYNGEE. Density gradient separation was used to isolate peripheral blood mononuclear cells from buffy coats of healthy donors. Negative magnetic separation using EasySep or MojoSort CD8+ T cell isolation kits was how the study enriched total CD8+ T cells. For each subset, total RNA was extracted using an RNeasy Mini Kit from duplicate vials of about 150,000 sorted CD8+ T cells. The PBMCs were used either fresh or after being cryopreserved in fetal bovine serum with around 9.7% DMSO. Fluorescence-activated cell sorting on a FACSAria III was used to sort CD8+ T cell subsets to purity. The reads were generated on a NextSeq 550. A Human TCR Profiling Kit was used to prepare UMI-labeled 5' RACE TCRbeta libraries. Every TCRbeta library was prepared in parallel with an identical number of PCR cycles. As for how the authors treated the data: Each TCRbeta library contained between roughly 3,000 and 18,000 functional CDR3beta clonotypes. MIGEC 1.2.9 was used for UMI extraction and consensus assembly, with at least three reads per UMI being required. In-frame CDR3beta repertoires were extracted with MiXCR 3.0.3. After each sample was downsampled to 42,000 randomly selected UMIs, diversity metrics were computed in VDJtools 1.2.1. Repertoire overlap metrics D, R and F2 were calculated in VDJtools for the top 3,000 clones of each sample pair. Through TCRdb reprocessing, the reads give one entry per CDR3 protein sequence; DNA is omitted. What appears here as the V and J calls and clone size reflects TCRdb's work, not the paper's. This specimen's table enumerates a few thousand distinct CDR3 sequences. The ten largest clonotypes hold around 30% of the sample.

What the authors observed across the whole study: Based on Chao1 estimates, TSTEM subsets appeared to have greater repertoire diversity than TPEX subsets, which could potentially reflect a broader range of specificities. Normalized Shannon-Wiener diversity was similarly high in TSTEM and TPEX subsets, while effector memory subsets were less diverse by comparison. Both stem-like subsets shared clonotypes with effector memory cells, but TSTEM and TPEX repertoires overlapped minimally, suggesting distinct antigen spectra. Only TCRbeta chains were sequenced, and the repertoire comparisons were based on about six donors and tested using paired t-tests with Bonferroni correction.

The sequenced sample was CD8+ effector memory T cells (TEM) sorted from PBMCs. In light of the paper, this sample's cell subset or site label describes: effector memory CD8 T cells, CCR7- CD45RO+ CD95+. The V and J genes are TRBV9 and TRBJ2-1; TCRdb proposes TRBD1, but this gene call is untestable without DNA. The origin of this receptor is a human donor in good health. The CDR3 reads as follows: CASSGPGQGADEQFF.